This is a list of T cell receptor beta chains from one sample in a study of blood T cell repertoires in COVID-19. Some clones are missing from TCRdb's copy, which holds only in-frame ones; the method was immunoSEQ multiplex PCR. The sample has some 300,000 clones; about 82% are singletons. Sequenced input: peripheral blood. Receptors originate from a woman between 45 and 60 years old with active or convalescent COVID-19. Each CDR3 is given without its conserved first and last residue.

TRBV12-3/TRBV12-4,ASSPHGRGEAF
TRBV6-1,ASSEMLIGNTQY
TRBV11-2,ASSRQGSKNIQY
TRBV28,ASSVSWREVNEQY
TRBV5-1,ASSLVRGVNYGYT
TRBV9,ASSVDTGRNTEAF
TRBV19,ASKLAGTDTQY
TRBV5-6,ASSPGQGALGNTIY
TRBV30,AWRRQGANYGYT
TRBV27,ASSTGDPYEQY
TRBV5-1,ASSKPGYQETQY
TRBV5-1,ASSPLRGWNGYT
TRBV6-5,ASSYSNSGTYEQY
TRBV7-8,ASSAKRELQETQY
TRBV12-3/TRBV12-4,ASSPGQMKTQY
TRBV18,ASSRGPLSYGYT
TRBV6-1,ASSEWDRGPYEQY
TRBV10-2,ASSVGTGFSSGNTIY
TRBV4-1,ASSQTGTEAYEQY
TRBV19,ASSPARGTGVYGYT
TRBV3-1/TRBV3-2,ASSGRTTANSPLH
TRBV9,ASSVWGTGSAGELF
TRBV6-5,ASWGQSISGNTIY
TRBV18,ASQSDRTNQPQH
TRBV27,ASSFTSGTYNEQF
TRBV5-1,ASSFWGQGVDEAF
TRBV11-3,ASSLKRLTGNGETQY
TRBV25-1,ASSELGTAPNSPLH
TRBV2,ASSEFDRAMNTEAF
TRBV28,ASSNRGSHEQY
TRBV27,ASSFFGGSSNEKLF
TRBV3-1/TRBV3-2,ASSQDAAKKLF
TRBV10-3,AISDRDNTDTQY
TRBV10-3,AITGGTSGYNEQF
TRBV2,ASSEIAQEQY
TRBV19,ASAYGHGREKLF
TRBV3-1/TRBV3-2,ASSQDGLAGHTGELF
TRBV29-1,SVSTGVNTEAF